This passage covers 14 T cell receptor beta chains from one sample sequenced in a study of blood T cell repertoires in COVID-19 (dated by TCRdb to 2018 to 2020). Library construction relied on the immunoSEQ multiplex PCR assay. TCRdb holds this immuneACCESS table with in-frame rearrangements only. Some clones are missing; in checked studies, unresolved V genes explain under half, and the rest has no known cause. The sample contains approximately 260,000 clones, approximately 91% of them found a single time. The top ten clonotypes cover approximately 2.1% of the sample. The sample comprised peripheral blood. The receptors were sampled from a woman aged 35 to 49 who had recovered from COVID-19.

This clone came up once. CDR3 region: CASSEGRGRGYGYTF. In nucleotides, the CDR3 is TGTGCCAGCAGTGAGGGCAGGGGGCGCGGCTATGGCTACACCTTC. The gene calls are TRBV2 and TRBJ1-2; 8 bases map to TRBD1. In germline, CDR1 is SNHLY, CDR2 FYNNEI. J was trimmed by 4 bases and V by 3 bases; bases with no gene match: 7. The CDR3 has 15 amino acids.

Here the CDR3 reads CASSHTGTGYEQYF. CDR3 nucleotides: TGTGCCAGCAGCCACACCGGGACAGGGTACGAGCAGTACTTC. This chain connects TRBV3-1 (or the pseudogene TRBV3-2) to TRBJ2-7, with 9 bases identical to TRBD1. The CDR3 spans 14 residues. Germline assignment: CDR1 LGHDT and CDR2 YNNKEL (reference sequence). J gave up 4 bases and V 3 bases, and 4 bases lay outside the gene matches.

This clone has just a few counts. The V call is TRBV6-5, the J call TRBJ2-7, with a weak D call TRBD1 (6 bases). CDR3 length: 12 residues. V shed 8 bases and J shed 7 bases, with 15 bases lying between them. Germline-derived CDR1 and CDR2 are MNHEY and SVGAGI. The CDR3 sequence: CASGGGSREQYF. The CDR3 DNA reads TGTGCCAGCGGGGGCGGGTCTAGGGAGCAGTACTTC.

This chain connects TRBV3-1 (or the pseudogene TRBV3-2) to TRBJ2-7, with 10 nucleotides matching TRBD2. The trim removed 0 bases at V and 9 bases at J, leaving 8 bases unmatched. Germline loops: CDR1 LGHDT, CDR2 YNNKEL (reference sequence). The CDR3 spans 15 residues. CDR3 residues: CASSQDLAGAPGQYF. DNA of the CDR3: TGTGCCAGCAGCCAAGATCTAGCGGGGGCCCCCGGGCAGTACTTC.

The chain has TRBV7-3 and TRBJ2-7, with D tentatively TRBD1 (7 bases). Germline values: CDR1 SGHTA, CDR2 FQGTGA. V was shortened by 3 bases and J by 6 bases, with 9 bases between the two germline ends. The CDR3 loop spans 12 amino acids. This CDR3 is CASSFQGGEQYF. CDR3 DNA sequence: TGTGCCAGCAGCTTCCAGGGGGGCGAGCAGTACTTC.

This chain connects TRBV4-3 to TRBJ2-5; 10 nucleotides line up with TRBD2. J gave up 5 bases and V 4 bases, and 22 bases lay outside the gene matches. The germline gives CDR1 LGHNA, CDR2 YSLEER. This CDR3 is 20 amino acids long. For the CDR3, the DNA is TGCGCCAGCAGCCCAAAAGGAAGCCTAGCGGGAGCCGCAAATGGGGAGACCCAGTACTTC. This codes for CASSPKGSLAGAANGETQYF.

The chain links TRBV5-1 to TRBJ2-7; TRBD1 aligns across 7 bases. The CDR3 consists of 16 residues. CDR1 is SGHRS, CDR2 YFSETQ, per germline. V shed 3 bases and J 0 bases; nucleotides not matched to a gene: 9. CDR3 nucleotides: TGCGCCAGCAGCTCCCAACAGGGGACCCACTCCTACGAGCAGTACTTC. This translates into CASSSQQGTHSYEQYF. Supplemented by reference TRBV5-1 and TRBJ2-7, the full variable domain reads KAGVTQTPRYLIKTRGQQVTLSCSPISGHRSVSWYQQTPGQGLQFLFEYFSETQRNKGNFPGRFSGRQFSNSRSEMNVSTLELGDSALYLCASSSQQGTHSYEQYFGPGTRLTVT.

The V call is TRBV9, the J call TRBJ1-6; no clear D gene. Trimming stripped 3 bases from V and 9 bases from J, with 13 bases between. CDR1 and CDR2 from the germline V gene are SGDLS and YYNGEE. This CDR3 region has 14 residues. The CDR3 bases are TGTGCCAGCAGCGCCGACCTGTGGAGTTCACCCCTCCACTTT. It specifies CASSADLWSSPLHF.

Only one count was recorded for this clone. This chain joins TRBV2 and TRBJ1-2; weak D call: TRBD1 (5 bases). The CDR3 consists of 12 residues. V lost 1 base and J lost 5, with 5 bases in between. Per the germline V gene, CDR1 is SNHLY and CDR2 is FYNNEI. DNA for the CDR3: TGTGCCAGCAGTGAAGAGGGGTATGGCTACACCTTC. It specifies CASSEEGYGYTF.

As DNA, the CDR3 is TGTGCCTGGAGTATACCGGGGGGCTTTAGGAGAGGATATGGCTACACCTTC. It encodes CAWSIPGGFRRGYGYTF. The chain is built from TRBV30 and TRBJ1-2; tentative D call: TRBD1 (6 bases). The CDR3 is made up of 17 amino acids. Germline CDR1 and CDR2: GTSNPN and SVGIG (reference sequence). Between the trimmed V and J ends, which lost 2 bases and 5 bases, there was a span of 24 bases.

The rearrangement joins TRBV7-2 to TRBJ1-5; no clear D. The CDR3 extends over 14 amino acids. Germline CDR1 SGHTA, CDR2 FQGNSA. The V end was cut by 5 bases, the J end by 9 bases, with 17 bases between. CDR3 sequence (DNA): TGTGCCAGCAGCCCCCAGTCTCCCCCCTCGCCCCAGCATTTT. It is translated as CASSPQSPPSPQHF.

In the case of this clone: Different DNA sequences within this sample yield the same CDR3. The rearrangement joins TRBV25-1 to TRBJ2-7; TRBD1 is a possible D gene (7 bases). Germline V gene sequence: CDR1 MGHDK, CDR2 SYGVNS. V lost 4 bases and J 4 bases, leaving 11 bases between the germline ends. The CDR3 length is 13 residues. The CDR3 DNA sequence: TGTGCCAGCAGTGTGACAGGGACTTACGAGCAGTACTTC. Its protein is CASSVTGTYEQYF.

In this sample, this clone turned up a few times. V and J are TRBV28 and TRBJ2-4, with D perhaps TRBD2 (7 bases). V dropped 7 bases and J dropped 1 base, with 14 bases sitting between them. The germline V gene encodes CDR1 MDHEN and CDR2 SYDVKM. CDR3 length equals 15 residues. CDR3 sequence reads: CASIGGGDAKNIQYF. CDR3 nucleotides: TGTGCCAGCATAGGAGGGGGGGATGCCAAAAACATTCAGTACTTC.

The V and J genes are TRBV7-2 and TRBJ1-4; D ambiguous. Per germline, CDR1 SGHTA and CDR2 FQGNSA. Deletions cut 1 base from V and 7 bases from J, with 10 bases between. The CDR3 has 14 amino acids. CDR3 sequence reads: CASSLGRLGEKLFF. The CDR3 DNA reads as TGTGCCAGCAGCTTAGGCAGACTAGGTGAAAAACTGTTTTTT.